Below are 11 T cell receptor beta chains sequenced from a single sample in a study of lymphopenia after photon versus proton radiotherapy. Generated by immunoSEQ multiplex PCR, the TCRdb table keeps only in-frame clones and is missing some. The sample lists about 160,000 clones, approximately 86% occurring once. Sequences were derived from peripheral blood, sampled from a patient treated with photon-based radiotherapy. These TCRs come from a man aged 50-60 years with gastric cancer.

This sequence joins TRBV25-1 and TRBJ1-2, with TRBD1 matching 9 bases. Germline trimming cut 5 bases from V and 7 bases from J; bases unmatched to any gene: 5. CDR3 length equals 13 residues. Per the germline V gene, CDR1 is MGHDK and CDR2 is SYGVNS. In DNA, the CDR3 is TGTGCCAGCAGTCCACAGGGGGCCGGTGGCTACACCTTC. Translating it yields CASSPQGAGGYTF.

In DNA, the CDR3 is TGTGCCAGCAGCGCCTCAGCAGGAGCTAGCACAGATACGCAGTATTTT. It translates to CASSASAGASTDTQYF. The chain recombines TRBV11-3 with TRBJ2-3; D is undetermined. The V end lost 5 bases, the J end lost 0 bases, and 15 bases lay between the germline ends. This CDR3 has 16 amino acids. From germline, CDR1 is SGHNT and CDR2 YENEEA.

The CDR3 is CASSLDQGGYTF. In DNA form, the CDR3 reads TGCGCCAGCAGCTTGGATCAGGGGGGCTACACCTTC. The chain is built from TRBV5-1 and TRBJ1-2; tentative D call: TRBD1 (6 bases). Looked up from germline, CDR1 is SGHRS and CDR2 is YFSETQ. The V gene lost 0 bases and the J gene lost 8 bases, with 8 bases spanning the gap. This CDR3 spans 12 amino acids. The variable domain in full, completed from reference TRBV5-1 and TRBJ1-2, reads KAGVTQTPRYLIKTRGQQVTLSCSPISGHRSVSWYQQTPGQGLQFLFEYFSETQRNKGNFPGRFSGRQFSNSRSEMNVSTLELGDSALYLCASSLDQGGYTFGSGTRLTVV.

The rearrangement links TRBV6-1 to TRBJ1-2; D gene uncertain. V was shortened by 4 bases and J by 8 bases, with 11 bases between the two germline ends. The CDR3 totals 12 residues. Germline values: CDR1 MNHNS, CDR2 SASEGT. CDR3 protein: CASSVAGRGYTF. The CDR3 DNA is TGTGCCAGCAGTGTAGCGGGTCGAGGCTACACCTTC.

V gene TRBV5-1 combines with J gene TRBJ2-4; 9 bases align to TRBD2. The CDR3 consists of 15 residues. Germline V gene sequence: CDR1 SGHRS, CDR2 YFSETQ. Germline trimming cut 0 bases from V and 4 bases from J; bases unmatched to any gene: 2. The CDR3 sequence is CASSLGTSGKNIQYF. The CDR3 DNA reads TGCGCCAGCAGCTTGGGAACTAGCGGGAAAAACATTCAGTACTTC.

This chain links TRBV15 with TRBJ1-5, with a weak D call TRBD1 (6 bases). This CDR3 region has 15 residues. CDR1 and CDR2 (germline): LNHNV, YYDKDF (reference sequence). Trimming took off 0 bases at V and 4 bases at J, with 10 bases between the two ends. The CDR3 protein is CATSRDQGWNQPQHF. The CDR3 DNA reads TGTGCCACCAGCAGAGATCAGGGGTGGAATCAGCCCCAGCATTTT.

This clone was seen only once. The genes are TRBV9 and TRBJ2-3; 7 positions match TRBD1. Germline CDR1 and CDR2: SGDLS and YYNGEE. The CDR3 has 15 amino acids. The ends lost 4 bases at V and 2 bases at J; junction bases unmatched: 7. This CDR3 is CASSFRDSHTDTQYF. DNA of the CDR3: TGTGCCAGCAGCTTCCGGGACAGTCACACAGATACGCAGTATTTT.

The chain has TRBV4-1 and TRBJ2-1; 9 nucleotides agree with TRBD1. The length of the CDR3 is 17 residues. CDR1 is MGHRA and CDR2 is YSYEKL in the germline V gene. V lost 4 bases and J lost 4; bases outside the gene matches: 11. As DNA, the CDR3 is TGCGCCAGCAGCCTCATACACGGGACAGGGACATACAATGAGCAGTTCTTC. It is translated as CASSLIHGTGTYNEQFF.

This clone was recorded once. The J gene is TRBJ2-1, the V gene TRBV12-2; the listed D gene, TRBD2, was not tested against the DNA. TRBV12-2 is a recognized pseudogene. The CDR3 extends over 14 amino acids. The chain's CDR3 is CASRQEERYNEQFF. Here the CDR3 DNA reads TGTGCAAGTCGCCAGGAGGAGAGGTACAATGAGCAGTTCTTC.

The chain recombines TRBV19 with TRBJ1-3; 8 bases match TRBD1. Unmatched junction bases numbered 3, after V lost 5 bases and J lost 0 bases. The CDR3 contains 15 residues. Germline lookup yields CDR1 LNHDA and CDR2 SQIVND (reference sequence). CDR3 region: CASSFTGGSGNTIYF. In DNA, the CDR3 is TGTGCCAGTAGTTTTACAGGGGGCTCTGGAAACACCATATATTTT.

The gene calls are TRBV9 and TRBJ2-6; 7 nucleotides agree with TRBD1. CDR1 and CDR2 from the germline V gene are SGDLS and YYNGEE. The CDR3 is made up of 18 amino acids. The V segment lost 0 bases and the J segment 0 bases; nucleotides outside the gene matches: 6. CDR3 coding DNA: TGTGCCAGCAGCGTAGGGAAACAGGGGAGCTCTGGGGCCAACGTCCTGACTTTC. Translation: CASSVGKQGSSGANVLTF.